One TCR delta chain is described in this entry. The sample comes from a study of gamma-delta T cells after stem cell transplantation. Deletions cut 0 bases from V and 0 bases from J, with 7 bases between. The CDR3 contains 14 residues. Looked up from germline, CDR1 is GEAIGNYY and CDR2 is EKD. TCRdb re-called the RT-PCR reads through CATT. The repertoire consists of several hundred delta-chain clones, with around 11% occurring once and the leading ten covering about 26%. The chain carries TRDV2 and TRDJ1; D remains unclear. Sequencing input: gamma-delta T cells. This clonotype was obtained from a human donor. It is not recorded whose cells these are; they may come from a transplant donor. This table probably holds off-target reads from a library built for another chain. Here the CDR3 DNA reads TGTGCCTGTGACACCGTAAGTAACACCGATAAACTCATCTTT. This codes for CACDTVSNTDKLIF.